Listed below are T cell receptor beta chains from one sample, sequenced in a study of cytomegalovirus exposure and HLA in healthy donors. Using immunoSEQ multiplex PCR, the repertoire was profiled, and TCRdb retains in-frame clones only, with some absent. Seen here are about 130,000 clones, 77% observed once, and the top ten hold 3% to 5%. The sequencing sample was made of PBMCs. Receptor source: a male donor in good health and CMV-seronegative. Both conserved end residues are part of each CDR3. D genes are given only for firm matches. Rows give clone size only sometimes, using once, few, many, or a class for an expanded clone.

D gene	V gene	J gene	clone size	CDR3 protein	CDR3 DNA
.	TRBV2	TRBJ2-3	.	CASTPVTDTQYF	TGTGCCAGCACCCCCGTCACAGATACGCAGTATTTT
TRBD2	TRBV30	TRBJ2-1	.	CAWRATSHEQFF	TGTGCCTGGAGAGCGACTAGCCATGAGCAGTTCTTC
.	TRBV25-1	TRBJ2-5	.	CASSESLTSQETQYF	TGTGCCAGCAGTGAATCCCTGACTAGCCAAGAGACCCAGTACTTC
TRBD2	TRBV6-1	TRBJ2-7	many	CASSEAAGGSYEQYF	TGTGCCAGCAGTGAAGCAGCGGGAGGGTCCTACGAGCAGTACTTC
TRBD1	TRBV25-1	TRBJ1-2	.	CASSEPGTGTNYGYTF	TGTGCCAGCAGTGAACCCGGGACAGGGACTAACTATGGCTACACCTTC
TRBD2	TRBV19	TRBJ2-4	.	CASSMLWTSGALAKNIQYF	TGTGCCAGTAGTATGCTCTGGACTAGCGGTGCACTAGCCAAAAACATTCAGTACTTC
TRBD1	TRBV10-1	TRBJ2-3	.	CASSEGDRGADTQYF	TGCGCCAGCAGTGAGGGGGACAGGGGCGCAGATACGCAGTATTTT
TRBD1	TRBV11-3	TRBJ2-6	once	CASSLNRDRVLAGANVLTF	TGTGCCAGCAGCTTAAACCGGGACAGGGTTCTAGCTGGGGCCAACGTCCTGACTTTC
TRBD2	TRBV7-6	TRBJ2-1	.	CASTQGTSGGYNEQFF	TGTGCCAGCACCCAAGGGACTAGCGGAGGCTACAATGAGCAGTTCTTC
TRBD1	TRBV28	TRBJ1-3	.	CASSLGQGAGNTIYF	TGTGCCAGCAGTTTGGGACAGGGGGCGGGAAACACCATATATTTT
TRBD2	TRBV9	TRBJ2-3	.	CASSSTSGGSGDTQYF	TGTGCCAGCAGCTCCACTAGCGGGGGGAGCGGGGATACGCAGTATTTT
.	TRBV30	TRBJ2-1	.	CAWSIILVRRENEQFF	TGTGCCTGGAGTATCATACTAGTTCGGCGGGAAAATGAGCAGTTCTTC
TRBD2	TRBV2	TRBJ2-3	few	CASSEVSGSVDTQYF	TGTGCCAGCAGTGAGGTTAGCGGGAGTGTAGATACGCAGTATTTT
TRBD1	TRBV27	TRBJ1-2	.	CASRTGTVPYGYTF	TGTGCCAGCAGGACCGGGACAGTACCCTATGGCTACACCTTC
.	TRBV7-9	TRBJ1-3	.	CASSTGSGNTIYF	TGTGCCAGCAGCACCGGCTCTGGAAACACCATATATTTT
.	TRBV5-4	TRBJ1-1	.	CASSLQQGWSTEAFF	TGTGCCAGCAGCTTGCAGCAGGGTTGGTCCACTGAAGCTTTCTTT
TRBD2	TRBV9	TRBJ2-7	once	CASPPGLPFYEQYF	TGTGCCAGCCCCCCGGGACTACCTTTCTACGAGCAGTACTTC
TRBD2	TRBV25-1	TRBJ2-7	.	CASGGGLYEQYF	TGTGCCAGCGGGGGAGGGCTCTACGAGCAGTACTTC
TRBD1	TRBV6-4	TRBJ1-1	.	CASSGRQGVSEAFF	TGTGCCAGCAGTGGGCGACAGGGGGTTTCTGAAGCTTTCTTT
TRBD1	TRBV28	TRBJ1-5	.	CASNRMGQGNQPQHF	TGTGCCAGCAACCGTATGGGACAGGGCAATCAGCCCCAGCATTTT
TRBD1	TRBV10-2	TRBJ2-7	.	CATRTGYEQYF	TGCGCCACCAGGACAGGGTACGAGCAGTACTTC
TRBD2	TRBV10-3	TRBJ2-4	.	CAISEASGAENIQYF	TGTGCCATCAGTGAGGCTAGCGGGGCGGAAAACATTCAGTACTTC
.	TRBV7-9	TRBJ1-4	few	CASRWGANEKLFF	TGTGCCAGCCGATGGGGAGCGAATGAAAAACTGTTTTTT
.	TRBV15	TRBJ2-3	.	CATSRDPRSIDTQYF	TGTGCCACCAGCAGAGATCCCCGGTCCATAGATACGCAGTATTTT
.	TRBV4-1	TRBJ2-2	.	CASSQVQGTGTSGLFF	TGCGCCAGCAGCCAAGTCCAGGGGACGGGGACGTCCGGTCTGTTTTTT
TRBD1	TRBV7-8	TRBJ2-7	.	CASSATIRDRGLYEQYF	TGTGCCAGCAGCGCAACCATCCGGGACAGGGGCCTCTACGAGCAGTACTTC
.	TRBV9	TRBJ1-1	.	CASSVGRGGSTEAFF	TGTGCCAGCAGCGTAGGAAGGGGGGGTAGCACTGAAGCTTTCTTT
TRBD1	TRBV4-1	TRBJ1-4	.	CASSHTPGQGSEKLFF	TGCGCCAGCAGCCACACTCCGGGACAGGGGAGTGAAAAACTGTTTTTT
TRBD1	TRBV19	TRBJ1-5	.	CASSTTGENQPQHF	TGTGCCAGTAGCACAACAGGGGAGAATCAGCCCCAGCATTTT
TRBD2	TRBV4-2	TRBJ2-3	once	CASSQGASGGITDTQYF	TGTGCCAGCAGCCAAGGAGCCAGCGGGGGGATCACAGATACGCAGTATTTT
TRBD2	TRBV5-1	TRBJ2-5	.	CASSRGTSGLQETQYF	TGCGCCAGCAGCCGGGGGACTAGCGGATTACAAGAGACCCAGTACTTC
.	TRBV6-1	TRBJ2-3	.	CASGLGHTDTQYF	TGTGCCAGCGGATTGGGGCACACAGATACGCAGTATTTT
TRBD2	TRBV14	TRBJ2-7	.	CASSHGGERYF	TGTGCCAGCAGCCACGGGGGGGAGCGGTACTTC
.	TRBV6-5	TRBJ1-5	.	CASSFRVAGQPQHF	TGTGCCAGCAGTTTTAGGGTAGCGGGACAGCCCCAGCATTTT
TRBD1	TRBV7-9	TRBJ2-7	.	CASSLATGTEQYF	TGTGCCAGCAGCTTAGCGACAGGGACGGAGCAGTACTTC
.	TRBV2	TRBJ2-2	.	CASKRTDYTGELFF	TGTGCCAGCAAAAGGACAGACTACACCGGGGAGCTGTTTTTT
.	TRBV5-1	TRBJ2-5	.	CASSFGDRSQGTQYF	TGCGCCAGCAGCTTTGGAGACAGAAGTCAAGGGACCCAGTACTTC
TRBD1	TRBV5-1	TRBJ1-5	.	CASSLGGTGRNQPQHF	TGCGCCAGCAGCTTGGGCGGGACAGGGAGAAATCAGCCCCAGCATTTT
TRBD2	TRBV7-8	TRBJ2-3	.	CASSRLTTSGGDTQYF	TGTGCCAGCAGCCGTCTCACGACTAGCGGGGGTGATACGCAGTATTTT
TRBD2	TRBV29-1	TRBJ2-3	.	CSVDVLAGGADTQYF	TGCAGCGTTGACGTACTAGCGGGAGGAGCCGATACGCAGTATTTT
.	TRBV10-3	TRBJ2-3	.	CAISEDSQTDTQYF	TGTGCCATCAGTGAAGACAGTCAGACGGATACGCAGTATTTT
TRBD2	TRBV27	TRBJ2-1	.	CASSTPRVLAGGYNEQFF	TGTGCCAGCAGTACACCAAGGGTCCTAGCGGGGGGCTACAATGAGCAGTTCTTC
TRBD2	TRBV19	TRBJ2-2	.	CASSATSVPGELFF	TGTGCCAGTAGTGCGACTAGCGTCCCCGGGGAGCTGTTTTTT
.	TRBV30	TRBJ1-2	.	CAWRMGQGRMVYGYTF	TGTGCCTGGAGAATGGGGCAGGGTCGGATGGTCTATGGCTACACCTTC
.	TRBV6-5	TRBJ1-1	.	CASSFGGGGNTEAFF	TGTGCCAGCAGTTTCGGGGGCGGGGGGAACACTGAAGCTTTCTTT
TRBD1	TRBV2	TRBJ1-2	once	CASSQIFRSDRGAKTF	TGTGCCAGCAGTCAAATCTTTAGGTCCGACAGGGGGGCGAAGACCTTC